Presented here are 15 T cell receptor beta chains from one specimen sequenced in a study of blood T cell repertoires in COVID-19. TCRdb keeps only in-frame clones here, not all; method: immunoSEQ multiplex PCR. This sample carries around 64,000 clones, 86% of them seen once, and the ten largest clones take less than 2.5%. The specimen sequenced was peripheral blood. The receptors were gathered from a man between 25 and 39 years old with acute or convalescent COVID-19.

This clone was detected only a few times. The chain employs TRBV6-6 and TRBJ2-7; D might be TRBD1 (6 bases). Trimming cost V 4 bases and J 1 base, with 8 bases left between them. Germline V gene sequence: CDR1 MNHNY, CDR2 SVGAGI (reference sequence). The CDR3 has 13 residues. The CDR3 loop reads CASSSTGSYEQYV. As DNA, the CDR3 is TGTGCCAGCAGTTCGACAGGTTCCTACGAGCAGTACGTC.

This clone was detected a few times. This chain links TRBV11-3 with TRBJ2-3; D is unresolved. This CDR3 contains 15 residues. Germline CDR1 SGHNT, CDR2 YENEEA. V lost 5 bases and J lost 6, with 18 bases in between. CDR3: CASSPAGTQWDTQYF. Here the CDR3 DNA reads TGTGCCAGCAGCCCCGCAGGTACTCAATGGGATACGCAGTATTTT.

The V call is TRBV29-1, the J call TRBJ1-4; 9 nucleotides line up with TRBD1. Germline V CDR1 and CDR2: SQVTM, ANQGSEA. The CDR3 length is 12 residues. Losses at the gene ends were 7 bases for V and 8 bases for J; bases not matched to a gene: 5. DNA of the CDR3: TGCAGCGGGGGGACAGGGAGGGAAAAACTGTTTTTT. This translates into CSGGTGREKLFF.

The rearrangement links TRBV6-5 to TRBJ1-1; 7 bases line up with TRBD1. CDR1 is MNHEY and CDR2 is SVGAGI in the germline V gene. This CDR3 comprises 14 residues. V was pared by 7 bases and J by 1 base, with 6 bases of the junction left unmatched. CDR3 in amino acids: CASTSDRANTEAFF. DNA of the CDR3: TGTGCCAGCACCTCCGACAGGGCGAACACTGAAGCTTTCTTT.

The chain links TRBV4-1 to TRBJ1-3; a possible D gene is TRBD1 (5 bases). Germline CDR1 is MGHRA and CDR2 is YSYEKL. The CDR3 spans 17 residues. V was shortened by 1 base and J by 4 bases, with 17 bases between the two germline ends. This chain's CDR3 is CASSQGRGTGLGNTIYF. For the CDR3, the DNA is TGCGCCAGCAGCCAAGGGCGGGGCACGGGGTTAGGAAACACCATATATTTT.

The chain couples TRBV5-1 to TRBJ1-3; 10 bases map to TRBD1. The CDR3 runs to 15 residues. Germline CDR1 is SGHRS and CDR2 is YFSETQ. V lost 4 bases, J lost 3 bases, and 4 bases stayed unmatched. CDR3 sequence reads: CASSVGQGFGNTIYF. The CDR3, as DNA: TGCGCCAGCAGCGTGGGACAGGGGTTTGGAAACACCATATATTTT.

The chain is built from TRBV6-5 and TRBJ1-1; D perhaps matches TRBD1 (5 bases). This CDR3 is built from 14 residues. V was cut by 6 bases and J by 1 base, with 12 bases left in between. CDR1 MNHEY and CDR2 SVGAGI come from the germline V gene. CDR3 amino acids: CASRGADPNTEAFF. The CDR3 DNA reads TGTGCCAGCAGAGGGGCAGACCCGAACACTGAAGCTTTCTTT.

The chain uses TRBV18 and TRBJ2-5; D gene unclear. V was pared by 2 bases and J by 2 bases, with 6 bases between. Germline V gives CDR1 KGHSH, CDR2 LQKENI. The CDR3 is 13 residues long. CDR3 bases: TGTGCCAGCTCACCAGAACAACAAGAGACCCAGTACTTC. It is translated as CASSPEQQETQYF.

The gene calls are TRBV29-1 and TRBJ2-2; D is possibly TRBD1 (6 bases). The CDR3 has 12 residues. The V and J ends lost 3 bases and 7 bases respectively, with 9 bases between them. Germline V gene lookup returns CDR1 SQVTM and CDR2 ANQGSEA. In DNA, the CDR3 is TGCAGCGTTGACAGGGGAAGCGGGGAGCTGTTTTTT. Its protein product is CSVDRGSGELFF.

V usage is TRBV3-1 (or the pseudogene TRBV3-2) and J usage is TRBJ1-4; possibly TRBD1 for D (6 bases). This CDR3 contains 15 residues. CDR1 is LGHDT and CDR2 is YNNKEL in the germline V gene (reference sequence). Trimming pared 4 bases from V and 4 bases from J, leaving 13 bases between. The DNA of the CDR3 is TGTGCCAGCAGCCCCCCGGGACAATTTAATGAAAAACTGTTTTTT. Its translation: CASSPPGQFNEKLFF.

The rearrangement uses TRBV9 and TRBJ1-1, with 7 bases lining up with TRBD1. V dropped 3 bases and J dropped 5; count of bases not matched to a gene: 4. The CDR3 extends over 13 amino acids. The germline gives CDR1 SGDLS, CDR2 YYNGEE. DNA of the CDR3: TGTGCCAGCAGCGCACAGGGGTGGACTGAAGCTTTCTTT. Amino acid sequence: CASSAQGWTEAFF.

This chain connects TRBV10-3 to TRBJ1-2; weak D call: TRBD1 (5 bases). Per the germline V gene, CDR1 is ENHRY and CDR2 is SYGVKD. This CDR3 comprises 14 residues. The V and J ends lost 3 bases and 8 bases respectively, with 16 bases between them. The DNA of the CDR3 is TGTGCCATCAGTGATCGCAGGGAAGTAGAAGGCTACACCTTC. Protein: CAISDRREVEGYTF.

The chain employs TRBV7-6 and TRBJ2-1; D is unresolved. The CDR3 has 14 amino acids. V shed 3 bases and J shed 8 bases, with 14 bases lying between them. Germline loops: CDR1 SGHVS, CDR2 FNYEAQ. The CDR3 coding sequence is TGTGCCAGCAGCTTGTCCCGCGCCGGAGATGAGCAGTTCTTC. This encodes CASSLSRAGDEQFF. Using reference TRBV7-6 and TRBJ2-1 for the parts outside the CDR3, the full variable domain is GAGVSQSPRYKVTKRGQDVALRCDPISGHVSLYWYRQALGQGPEFLTYFNYEAQQDKSGLPNDRFSAERPEGSISTLTIQRTEQRDSAMYRCASSLSRAGDEQFFGPGTRLTVL.

This clone has only one observation. V gene TRBV7-9 combines with J gene TRBJ1-1, with D possibly TRBD1 on 6 matching bases. V lost 7 bases, J lost 1 base, and 16 bases lay in between. CDR3 length equals 15 residues. Germline CDR1 SEHNR, CDR2 FQNEAQ (reference sequence). The DNA for the CDR3 is TGTGCCAGCACCGTTACGGGGACACGGAACACTGAAGCTTTCTTT. The encoded protein is CASTVTGTRNTEAFF.

The rearrangement joins TRBV5-5 to TRBJ1-6; 10 nucleotides match TRBD1. This CDR3 is built from 16 residues. With 1 base clipped from V and 7 bases from J, the junction kept 5 bases outside the gene matches. Germline assignment: CDR1 SGHKS and CDR2 YYEKEE (reference sequence). The chain's CDR3 is CASSLNPGQGNSPLHF. The CDR3 DNA sequence: TGTGCCAGCAGCTTGAATCCGGGACAGGGGAATTCACCCCTCCACTTT.